This note documents a single T cell receptor beta chain sequence. The target antigen is unknown. Time point in this sample: week 5, during vaccination. Vaccine doses each comprised 300 ug of mutant IDH1 20-mer peptide, with topical imiquimod. The data were taken from a study of a mutant IDH1 vaccine in newly diagnosed glioma. About the research overall: The first vaccination came 4-6 weeks after radiotherapy alone, or with temozolomide cycles. The earlier regimen, radiotherapy, temozolomide, or both, was most often both. Study findings and constraints: Pseudoprogression apparently lacked any relation to changes in top peripheral T cell clonotypes.

The germline V gene encodes CDR1 SGHVS and CDR2 FQNEAQ. This CDR3 comprises 15 residues. V lost 5 bases, J lost 6 bases, and 16 bases lay in between. The protocol was immunoSEQ multiplex PCR, while the TCRdb copy is restricted to in-frame clones and leaves out a portion. The data contain over 50,000 clones, around 90% of them singletons. The chain carries TRBV7-8 and TRBJ2-2, with a possible D match to TRBD1 (6 bases). The TCR was taken from a woman aged 40 to 50 with glioma. The sequences come from PBMCs, collected from a glioma patient whose treatment included an IDH1 peptide vaccine. The chain's CDR3 is CASSPHQGPSGELFF. The CDR3 DNA reads TGTGCCAGCAGCCCCCACCAGGGGCCCTCCGGGGAGCTGTTTTTT.